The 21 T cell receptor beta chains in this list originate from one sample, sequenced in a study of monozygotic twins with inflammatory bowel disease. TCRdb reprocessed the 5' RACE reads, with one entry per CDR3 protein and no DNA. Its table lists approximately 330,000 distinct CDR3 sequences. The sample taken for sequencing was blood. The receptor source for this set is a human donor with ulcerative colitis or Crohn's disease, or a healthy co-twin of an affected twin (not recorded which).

CDR3 amino acids: CASSLAPGTVTEAFF. The rearrangement uses TRBV5-1 and TRBJ1-1; without DNA, the TCRdb call of TRBD1 cannot be checked. The V gene's germline CDR1 is SGHRS and CDR2 YFSETQ. The CDR3 has 15 amino acids.

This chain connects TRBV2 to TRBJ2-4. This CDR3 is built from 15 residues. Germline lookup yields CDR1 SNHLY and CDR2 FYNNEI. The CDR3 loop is CASSFRTVAKNIQYF.

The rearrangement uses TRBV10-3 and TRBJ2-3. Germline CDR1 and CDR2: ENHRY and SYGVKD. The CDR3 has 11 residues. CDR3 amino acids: CAIRGTDTQYF.

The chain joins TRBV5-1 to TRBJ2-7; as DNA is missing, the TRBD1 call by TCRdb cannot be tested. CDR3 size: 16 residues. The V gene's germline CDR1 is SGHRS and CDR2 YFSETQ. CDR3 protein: CASLPDPLGASYEQYF.

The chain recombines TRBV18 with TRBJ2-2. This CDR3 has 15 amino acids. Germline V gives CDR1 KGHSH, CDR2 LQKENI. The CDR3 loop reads CASSARARNTGELFF.

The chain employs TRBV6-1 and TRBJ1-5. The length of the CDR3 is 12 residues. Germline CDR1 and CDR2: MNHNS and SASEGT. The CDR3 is CASSEVGQPQHF.

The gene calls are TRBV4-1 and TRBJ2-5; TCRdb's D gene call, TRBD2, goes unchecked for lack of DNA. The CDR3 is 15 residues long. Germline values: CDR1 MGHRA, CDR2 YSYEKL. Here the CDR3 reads CASSQVGGGGETQYF.

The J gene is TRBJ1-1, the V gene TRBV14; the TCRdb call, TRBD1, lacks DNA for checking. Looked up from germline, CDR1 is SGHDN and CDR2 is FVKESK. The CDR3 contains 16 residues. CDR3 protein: CASSPRGGTPNTEAFF.

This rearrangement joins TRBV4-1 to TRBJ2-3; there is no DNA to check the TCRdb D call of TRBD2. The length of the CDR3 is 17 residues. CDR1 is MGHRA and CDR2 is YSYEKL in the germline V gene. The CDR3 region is CASSQEALTGARDTQYF.

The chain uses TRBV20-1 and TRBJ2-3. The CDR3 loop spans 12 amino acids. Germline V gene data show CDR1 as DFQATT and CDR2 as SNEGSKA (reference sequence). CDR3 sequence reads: CSAKLLADTQYF.

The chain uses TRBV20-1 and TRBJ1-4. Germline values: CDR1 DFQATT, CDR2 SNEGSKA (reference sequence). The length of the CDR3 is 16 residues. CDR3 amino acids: CSALLGRTATNEKLFF.

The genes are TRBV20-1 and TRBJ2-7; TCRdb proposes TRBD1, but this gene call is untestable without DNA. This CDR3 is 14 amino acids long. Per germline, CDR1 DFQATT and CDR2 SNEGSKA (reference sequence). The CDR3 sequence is CSAPVGRGLHEQYF.

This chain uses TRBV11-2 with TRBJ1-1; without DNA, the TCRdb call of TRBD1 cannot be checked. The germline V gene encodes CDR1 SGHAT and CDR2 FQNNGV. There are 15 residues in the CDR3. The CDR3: CASSIGTGVNTEAFF.

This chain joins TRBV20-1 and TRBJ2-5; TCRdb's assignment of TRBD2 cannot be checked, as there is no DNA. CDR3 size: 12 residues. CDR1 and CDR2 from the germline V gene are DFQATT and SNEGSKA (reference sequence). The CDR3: CSAGLVIETQYF.

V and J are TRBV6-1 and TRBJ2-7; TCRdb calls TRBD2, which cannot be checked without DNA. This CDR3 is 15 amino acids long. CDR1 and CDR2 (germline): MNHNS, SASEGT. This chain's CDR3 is CASSPLTSGRQEQYF.

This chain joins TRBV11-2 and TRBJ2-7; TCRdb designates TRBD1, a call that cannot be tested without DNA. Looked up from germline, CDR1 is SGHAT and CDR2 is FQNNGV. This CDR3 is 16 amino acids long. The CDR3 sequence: CASSLGGQLSSYEQYF.

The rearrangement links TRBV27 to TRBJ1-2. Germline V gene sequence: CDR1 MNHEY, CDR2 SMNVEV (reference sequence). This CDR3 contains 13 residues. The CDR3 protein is CASRQTGGYGYTF.

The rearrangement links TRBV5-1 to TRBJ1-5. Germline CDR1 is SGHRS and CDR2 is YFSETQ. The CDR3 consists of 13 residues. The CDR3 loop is CASSLDGDQPQHF.

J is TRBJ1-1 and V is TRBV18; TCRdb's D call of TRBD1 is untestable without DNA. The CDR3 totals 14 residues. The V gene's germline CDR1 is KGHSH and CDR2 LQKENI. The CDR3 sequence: CASSPEQGNTEAFF.

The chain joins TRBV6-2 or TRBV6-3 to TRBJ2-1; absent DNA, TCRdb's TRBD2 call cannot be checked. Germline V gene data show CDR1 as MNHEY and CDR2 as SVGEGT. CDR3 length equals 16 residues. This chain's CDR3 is CASSPPGGLGYNEQFF.

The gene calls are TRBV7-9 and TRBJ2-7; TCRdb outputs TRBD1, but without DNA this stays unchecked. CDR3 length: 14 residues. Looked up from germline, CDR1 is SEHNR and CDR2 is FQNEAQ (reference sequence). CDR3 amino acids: CASSSFDPGREQYF.